Following are 9 T cell receptor beta chains from one sample sequenced in a study of shared clonotypes between healthy human individuals. The method was immunoSEQ multiplex PCR; TCRdb's version includes in-frame clones alone and lacks a portion of them. Found here are over a million clones, 95% to 99% of them singletons; the top ten hold about 0.45%. Sequencing was carried out using naive CD4+ T cells sorted from blood. Subset indicated: CD45RA+ positively selected. These receptors were collected from a man aged 25-40 years in good health.

The chain carries TRBV9 and TRBJ2-5; 9 bases agree with TRBD1. The CDR3 runs to 16 residues. The V and J ends lost 2 bases and 4 bases, in that order; junction bases with no gene match: 9. CDR1 and CDR2 (germline): SGDLS, YYNGEE. The CDR3 DNA sequence: TGTGCCAGCAGCGTTACAGGGGGCGACCTAGGAGAGACCCAGTACTTC. Translated: CASSVTGGDLGETQYF.

V and J are TRBV5-1 and TRBJ2-7, with 14 bases lining up with TRBD2. CDR1 and CDR2 from the germline V gene are SGHRS and YFSETQ. The CDR3 contains 17 residues. Trimming took 2 bases from V and 3 from J; bases not matched to a gene: 7. The CDR3 DNA reads as TGCGCCAGCAGCTTACGCGGGACTAGCGGGAGTAGCTACGAGCAGTACTTC. Its translation: CASSLRGTSGSSYEQYF.

As concerns this clone: This sample includes further DNA sequences coding for the same CDR3. The J gene is TRBJ2-1, the V gene TRBV7-3; 8 positions match TRBD2. V was pared by 0 bases and J by 6 bases, with 4 bases of the junction left unmatched. This CDR3 contains 15 residues. Germline assignment: CDR1 SGHTA and CDR2 FQGTGA. The CDR3 sequence is CASSLTSGSFNEQFF. The CDR3 nucleotides read TGTGCCAGCAGCTTAACCAGCGGGAGTTTCAATGAGCAGTTCTTC.

This clone has just one count. This sequence joins TRBV18 and TRBJ2-7; D might be TRBD1 (5 bases). Germline-derived CDR1 and CDR2 are KGHSH and LQKENI. The CDR3 contains 14 residues. V was cut by 6 bases and J by 2 bases, with 14 bases left in between. This CDR3 reads CASSPSWGPYEQYF. The CDR3 DNA is TGTGCCAGCTCCCCGTCTTGGGGCCCCTACGAGCAGTACTTC.

Points on this clone: The same CDR3 arises from other DNA sequences in this sample as well. The chain uses TRBV11-2 and TRBJ2-2; D is unclear. The germline V gene has CDR1 SGHAT and CDR2 FQNNGV. The V end was cut by 1 base, the J end by 6 bases, with 6 bases between. The CDR3 runs 13 residues. CDR3: CASSLVSPGELFF. DNA of the CDR3: TGTGCCAGCAGCTTAGTGTCCCCCGGGGAGCTGTTTTTT.

The chain carries TRBV9 and TRBJ2-5; D is uncertain. The length of the CDR3 is 14 residues. Trimming took 0 bases from V and 1 from J, leaving 7 bases between them. Germline loops: CDR1 SGDLS, CDR2 YYNGEE. CDR3: CASSVDLPQETQYF. CDR3 in DNA: TGTGCCAGCAGCGTAGATCTACCCCAAGAGACCCAGTACTTC.

The chain couples TRBV5-1 to TRBJ2-7, with 7 positions matching TRBD2. The CDR3 length is 16 residues. The germline gives CDR1 SGHRS, CDR2 YFSETQ. V shed 0 bases, J shed 1 base, and the junction held 7 bases outside the gene matches. The CDR3 bases are TGCGCCAGCAGCTTGGGCTCCGGGGGGTTTTCCTACGAGCAGTACTTC. This translates into CASSLGSGGFSYEQYF.

This chain links TRBV18 with TRBJ2-5; TRBD1 is a possible D gene (6 bases). Germline-derived CDR1 and CDR2 are KGHSH and LQKENI. The CDR3 covers 16 residues. V gave up 2 bases and J gave up 6 bases, with 19 bases separating them. CDR3 in amino acids: CASSPKHGGSGQTQYF. In DNA form, the CDR3 reads TGTGCCAGCTCACCAAAGCATGGGGGCAGCGGTCAGACCCAGTACTTC.

V gene TRBV9 combines with J gene TRBJ2-3; 9 positions match TRBD1. Germline CDR1 reads SGDLS; CDR2 reads YYNGEE. Unmatched junction bases numbered 14, after V lost 4 bases and J lost 5 bases. CDR3 length: 17 residues. The CDR3 region has the DNA TGTGCCAGCAGCCCAAAGCCTTTCCGGGACAGGGAAGATACGCAGTATTTT. This gives the protein CASSPKPFRDREDTQYF.